Below are 23 T cell receptor beta chains sequenced from a single sample in a study of OX40 agonist ivuxolimab in advanced cancers. Clones were read by immunoSEQ multiplex PCR, and TCRdb kept only the in-frame ones, dropping some. The sample lists some 80,000 clones; approximately 84% were seen once. This specimen was CD4+ or CD8+ T cells sorted from blood, taken in a trial of the OX40 agonist ivuxolimab. The receptors were gathered from an adult with an advanced solid tumor such as melanoma, head and neck, liver or kidney cancer.

This sequence joins TRBV10-2 and TRBJ2-1; no clear D. V was shortened by 3 bases and J by 5 bases, with 14 bases between the two germline ends. CDR1 WSHSY and CDR2 SAAADI come from the germline V gene. The CDR3 totals 15 residues. In DNA, the CDR3 is TGCGCCAGCAGTGAATCCTCGGATCTTAACAATGAGCAGTTCTTC. It yields the protein CASSESSDLNNEQFF.

The rearrangement uses TRBV10-1 and TRBJ2-3, with 7 bases that match TRBD2. The CDR3 is made up of 16 amino acids. Per germline, CDR1 WNHNN and CDR2 SYGVQD (reference sequence). Trimming at V came to 9 bases and at J to 2 bases, leaving 14 bases not matched to a gene. The CDR3 DNA follows: TGCGCCAGTCTTTTCCCCCCTAGCGGACACACAGATACGCAGTATTTT. Protein: CASLFPPSGHTDTQYF.

The chain uses TRBV18 and TRBJ1-1, with D tentatively TRBD1 (6 bases). The germline V gene has CDR1 KGHSH and CDR2 LQKENI. V lost 1 base and J lost 5, with 14 bases in between. The CDR3 extends over 15 amino acids. The CDR3 nucleotides read TGTGCCAGCTCACCACGGGGGGGGCTGGGAACTGAAGCTTTCTTT. Encoded protein: CASSPRGGLGTEAFF.

V and J are TRBV30 and TRBJ1-1, with no clear D. V was shortened by 0 bases and J by 2 bases, with 7 bases between the two germline ends. Germline CDR1 GTSNPN, CDR2 SVGIG (reference sequence). The CDR3 is made up of 13 amino acids. CDR3 sequence (DNA): TGTGCCTGGAGTGTACAACCTAACACTGAAGCTTTCTTT. Protein sequence: CAWSVQPNTEAFF.

The V and J genes are TRBV7-8 and TRBJ2-5; 7 bases agree with TRBD2. The ends lost 3 bases at V and 1 base at J; junction bases unmatched: 8. The length of the CDR3 is 16 residues. The germline CDR1 and CDR2 sequences are SGHVS and FQNEAQ. The CDR3 reads CASSFNRGTIQETQYF. The CDR3 nucleotides read TGTGCCAGCAGCTTCAATCGCGGGACTATCCAAGAGACCCAGTACTTC.

The chain uses TRBV19 and TRBJ1-5; TRBD1 aligns across 7 bases. CDR1 is LNHDA and CDR2 is SQIVND in the germline V gene (reference sequence). The CDR3 contains 16 residues. The trim removed 5 bases at V and 6 bases at J, leaving 13 bases unmatched. The CDR3, as DNA: TGTGCCAGTAGTGGAGGAGGACAGGCTCCTGGTCAGCCCCAGCATTTT. This gives the protein CASSGGGQAPGQPQHF.

The sample holds one count of this clone. This chain joins TRBV29-1 and TRBJ1-2, with TRBD1 identical over 10 bases. V shed 3 bases and J 0 bases; nucleotides not matched to a gene: 7. The germline V gene encodes CDR1 SQVTM and CDR2 ANQGSEA. The CDR3 has 16 amino acids. In DNA form, the CDR3 reads TGCAGCGTTGACGCACACGGGACAGGGGCTAACTATGGCTACACCTTC. This translates into CSVDAHGTGANYGYTF.

This chain joins TRBV14 and TRBJ1-4, with D unresolved. Germline values: CDR1 SGHDN, CDR2 FVKESK. CDR3 size: 15 residues. Trimming shortened V by 0 bases and J by 7 bases, and 12 bases separated the two germline ends. The CDR3 loop is CASSQDLGWGEKLFF. In nucleotides, the CDR3 is TGTGCCAGCAGCCAAGACCTGGGATGGGGTGAAAAACTGTTTTTT.

V usage is TRBV6-6 and J usage is TRBJ1-4; D is perhaps TRBD1 (6 bases). The germline gives CDR1 MNHNY, CDR2 SVGAGI (reference sequence). CDR3 size: 15 residues. Trimming took off 4 bases at V and 6 bases at J, with 15 bases between the two ends. The CDR3 protein is CASSSQGSGDEKLFF. Written as DNA, the CDR3 is TGTGCCAGCAGTTCTCAGGGGAGCGGGGATGAAAAACTGTTTTTT.

The CDR3 DNA reads as TGTGCCTGGATTAGGCCAACGGGGGCGGGCACTGAAGCTTTCTTT. Translation gives CAWIRPTGAGTEAFF. The V gene is TRBV30, the J gene TRBJ1-1; perhaps TRBD1 as D (6 bases). Trimming shortened V by 4 bases and J by 4 bases, and 19 bases separated the two germline ends. This CDR3 contains 15 residues. The V gene's germline CDR1 is GTSNPN and CDR2 SVGIG (reference sequence).

The count of this clone is one. The chain links TRBV6-5 to TRBJ2-7; D possibly corresponds to TRBD1 (5 bases). V was pared by 2 bases and J by 6 bases, with 11 bases between. The germline V gene has CDR1 MNHEY and CDR2 SVGAGI. This CDR3 region has 13 residues. This CDR3 reads CASSYPQGTEQYF. In DNA, the CDR3 is TGTGCCAGCAGTTACCCGCAGGGAACCGAGCAGTACTTC.

Only a few counts were recorded for this clone. The chain links TRBV28 to TRBJ1-1; TRBD1 matches at 7 bases. Losses at the gene ends were 2 bases for V and 0 bases for J; bases not matched to a gene: 9. CDR1 and CDR2 from the germline V gene are MDHEN and SYDVKM. CDR3 length: 17 amino acids. CDR3 DNA sequence: TGTGCCAGCAGTTTAGACAGGGCGAAATACCTGAACACTGAAGCTTTCTTT. Residues: CASSLDRAKYLNTEAFF.

This sequence joins TRBV9 and TRBJ2-2; 9 bases agree with TRBD1. Unmatched junction bases numbered 16, after V lost 0 bases and J lost 4 bases. Germline loops: CDR1 SGDLS, CDR2 YYNGEE. The CDR3 is 20 residues long. CDR3 region: CASSVDHHQTGGGGTGELFF. The CDR3 DNA reads as TGTGCCAGCAGCGTAGACCATCACCAAACAGGGGGCGGTGGCACCGGGGAGCTGTTTTTT. The variable domain in full, completed from reference TRBV9 and TRBJ2-2, reads DSGVTQTPKHLITATGQRVTLRCSPRSGDLSVYWYQQSLDQGLQFLIQYYNGEERAKGNILERFSAQQFPDLHSELNLSSLELGDSALYFCASSVDHHQTGGGGTGELFFGEGSRLTVL.

This chain links TRBV7-6 with TRBJ2-7, with D possibly being TRBD1 or TRBD2 (7 bases each). Trimming cost V 5 bases and J 9 bases, with 23 bases left between them. CDR1 and CDR2 from the germline V gene are SGHVS and FNYEAQ. The CDR3 has 15 amino acids. The chain's CDR3 is CASSPGGDLVGGQYF. For the CDR3, the DNA is TGTGCCAGCAGCCCAGGGGGGGACCTGGTTGGTGGGCAGTACTTC.

This clone was counted a single time. V gene TRBV11-1 combines with J gene TRBJ1-1, with D perhaps matching TRBD1 (6 bases). The V gene's germline CDR1 is SGHAT and CDR2 FQDESV (reference sequence). With 3 bases removed from V and 4 bases from J, the gap between germline ends came to 12 bases. The CDR3 runs to 14 residues. The CDR3 region is CASSLQQGSTEAFF. Written as DNA, the CDR3 is TGTGCCAGCAGCTTGCAGCAGGGGAGCACTGAAGCTTTCTTT.

The chain employs TRBV30 and TRBJ2-1; D is uncertain. The CDR3 is made up of 13 amino acids. Germline-derived CDR1 and CDR2 are GTSNPN and SVGIG (reference sequence). Trimming removed 1 base from V and 4 bases from J, with 8 bases in between. This CDR3 reads CAWSDIWYNEQFF. DNA for the CDR3: TGTGCCTGGAGTGATATATGGTACAATGAGCAGTTCTTC.

This clone occurred a few times. The chain joins TRBV21-1 to TRBJ2-3; the table's D call of TRBD2 was not tested on the DNA. TRBV21-1 is tagged as a pseudogene. This CDR3 is built from 16 residues. The CDR3 sequence: CASSRKRSGRTDTQYF. CDR3 bases: TGTGCCAGCAGCAGGAAACGTAGCGGACGCACAGATACGCAGTATTTT.

The chain uses TRBV18 and TRBJ2-7, with 15 bases that match TRBD2. The junction had 3 bases not matched to a gene; V was cut back by 3 bases and J by 6 bases. The length of the CDR3 is 15 residues. Germline lookup yields CDR1 KGHSH and CDR2 LQKENI. CDR3 DNA sequence: TGTGCCAGCTCACCTGGGACTAGCGGGGGGCTCGAGCAGTACTTC. The encoded protein is CASSPGTSGGLEQYF.

J is TRBJ1-4 and V is TRBV19; D call uncertain. The CDR3 runs to 13 residues. CDR1 and CDR2 (germline): LNHDA, SQIVND (reference sequence). V was pared by 5 bases and J by 8 bases, with 12 bases between. CDR3 nucleotide sequence: TGTGCCAGTAGTCGATCAGAACGGGAAAAACTGTTTTTT. Protein product: CASSRSEREKLFF.

This clone was found a few times. The chain combines TRBV2 with TRBJ2-6, with D perhaps matching TRBD1 or TRBD2 (5 bases each). The CDR3 is 16 residues long. The germline gives CDR1 SNHLY, CDR2 FYNNEI. V lost 7 bases, J lost 0 bases, and 13 bases lay in between. The CDR3 sequence is CASTWDGFSGANVLTF. The CDR3 nucleotides read TGTGCCAGCACCTGGGACGGATTCTCTGGGGCCAACGTCCTGACTTTC.

V gene TRBV28 combines with J gene TRBJ1-3, with D uncertain. CDR3 size: 16 residues. Trimming pared 0 bases from V and 0 bases from J, leaving 9 bases between. Germline V CDR1 and CDR2: MDHEN, SYDVKM. Here the CDR3 DNA reads TGTGCCAGCAGTTTATGGACGGGAAGCTCTGGAAACACCATATATTTT. Amino acids: CASSLWTGSSGNTIYF.

This rearrangement joins TRBV29-1 to TRBJ2-7; maybe TRBD1 (6 bases). This CDR3 region has 15 residues. The germline gives CDR1 SQVTM, CDR2 ANQGSEA. The ends were cut back, 3 bases at V and 1 base at J, with 16 bases in the middle. The DNA of the CDR3 is TGCAGCGTTGAGGGGCAGGGGTCGGCGTCCTACGAGCAGTACTTC. Its protein is CSVEGQGSASYEQYF.

The chain employs TRBV19 and TRBJ2-1, with D perhaps being TRBD1 or TRBD2 (5 bases each). Deletions cut 4 bases from V and 0 bases from J, with 16 bases between. The germline gives CDR1 LNHDA, CDR2 SQIVND (reference sequence). This CDR3 contains 17 residues. CDR3 residues: CASSSSGTPSSYNEQFF. For the CDR3, the DNA is TGTGCCAGTAGTAGTTCCGGGACCCCAAGCTCCTACAATGAGCAGTTCTTC.